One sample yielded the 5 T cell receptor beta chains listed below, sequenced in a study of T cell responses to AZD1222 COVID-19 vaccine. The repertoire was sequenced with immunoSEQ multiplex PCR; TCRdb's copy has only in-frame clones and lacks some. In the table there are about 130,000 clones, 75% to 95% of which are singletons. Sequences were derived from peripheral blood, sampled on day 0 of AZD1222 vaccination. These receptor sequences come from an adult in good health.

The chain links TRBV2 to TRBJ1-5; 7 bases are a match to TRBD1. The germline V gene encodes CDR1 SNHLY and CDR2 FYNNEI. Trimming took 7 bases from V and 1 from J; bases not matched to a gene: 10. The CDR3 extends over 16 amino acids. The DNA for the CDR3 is TGTGCCAGCACCATCGACAGGGATTACAGCAATCAGCCCCAGCATTTT. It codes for CASTIDRDYSNQPQHF.

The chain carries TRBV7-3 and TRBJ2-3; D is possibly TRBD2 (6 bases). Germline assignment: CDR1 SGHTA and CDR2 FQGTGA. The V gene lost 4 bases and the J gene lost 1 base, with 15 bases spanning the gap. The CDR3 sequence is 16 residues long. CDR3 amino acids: CASSSGVGTGTDTQYF. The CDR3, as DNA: TGTGCCAGCAGCTCCGGAGTGGGGACTGGCACAGATACGCAGTATTTT.

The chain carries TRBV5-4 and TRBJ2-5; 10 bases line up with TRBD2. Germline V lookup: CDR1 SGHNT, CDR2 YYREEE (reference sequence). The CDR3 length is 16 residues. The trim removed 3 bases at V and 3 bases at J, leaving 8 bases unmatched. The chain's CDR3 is CASSWGLAGVKETQYF. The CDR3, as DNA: TGTGCCAGCAGCTGGGGTCTAGCGGGAGTAAAAGAGACCCAGTACTTC.

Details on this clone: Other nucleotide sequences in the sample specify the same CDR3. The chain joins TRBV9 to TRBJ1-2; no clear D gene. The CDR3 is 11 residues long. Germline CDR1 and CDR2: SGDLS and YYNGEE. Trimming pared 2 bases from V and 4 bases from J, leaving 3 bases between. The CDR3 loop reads CASSVGYGYTF. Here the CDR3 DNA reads TGTGCCAGCAGCGTGGGCTATGGCTACACCTTC. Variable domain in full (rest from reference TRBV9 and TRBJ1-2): DSGVTQTPKHLITATGQRVTLRCSPRSGDLSVYWYQQSLDQGLQFLIQYYNGEERAKGNILERFSAQQFPDLHSELNLSSLELGDSALYFCASSVGYGYTFGSGTRLTVV.

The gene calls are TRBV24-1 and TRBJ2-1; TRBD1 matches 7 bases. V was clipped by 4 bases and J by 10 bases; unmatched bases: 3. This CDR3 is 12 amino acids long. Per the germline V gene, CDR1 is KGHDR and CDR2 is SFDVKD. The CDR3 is CATSEEDREQFF. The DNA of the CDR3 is TGTGCCACCAGTGAGGAGGACAGGGAGCAGTTCTTC.